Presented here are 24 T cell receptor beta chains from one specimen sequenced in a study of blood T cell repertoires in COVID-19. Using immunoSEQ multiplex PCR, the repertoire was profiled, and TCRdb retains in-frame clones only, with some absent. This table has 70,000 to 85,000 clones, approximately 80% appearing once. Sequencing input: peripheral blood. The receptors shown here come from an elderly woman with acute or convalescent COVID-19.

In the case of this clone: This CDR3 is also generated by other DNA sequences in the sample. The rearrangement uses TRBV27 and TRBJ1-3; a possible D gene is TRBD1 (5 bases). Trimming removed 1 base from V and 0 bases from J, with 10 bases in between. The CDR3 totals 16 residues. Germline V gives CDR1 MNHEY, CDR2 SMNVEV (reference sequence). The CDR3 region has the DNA TGTGCCAGCAGTTTATGGGGGGGACTCTCTGGAAACACCATATATTTT. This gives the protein CASSLWGGLSGNTIYF.

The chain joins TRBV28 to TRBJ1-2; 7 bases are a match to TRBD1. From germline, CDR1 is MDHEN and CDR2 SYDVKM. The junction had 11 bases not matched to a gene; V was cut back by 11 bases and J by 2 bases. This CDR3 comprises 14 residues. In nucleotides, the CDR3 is TGTGCCGCTCTCACAGGGGCCCGAAACTATGGCTACACCTTC. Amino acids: CAALTGARNYGYTF.

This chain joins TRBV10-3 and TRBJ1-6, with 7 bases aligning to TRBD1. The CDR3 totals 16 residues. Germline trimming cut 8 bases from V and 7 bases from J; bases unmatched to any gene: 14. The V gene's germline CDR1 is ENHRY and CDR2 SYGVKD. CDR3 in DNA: TGTGCCATCGGAATCCGGGACAGCAGAGAGAATTCACCCCTCCACTTT. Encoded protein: CAIGIRDSRENSPLHF.

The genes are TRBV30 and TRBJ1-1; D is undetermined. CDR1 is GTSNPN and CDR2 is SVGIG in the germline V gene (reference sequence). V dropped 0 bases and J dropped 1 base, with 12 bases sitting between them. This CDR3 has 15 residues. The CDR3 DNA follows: TGTGCCTGGAGTGTACTAGGGCTACGGAACACTGAAGCTTTCTTT. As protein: CAWSVLGLRNTEAFF.

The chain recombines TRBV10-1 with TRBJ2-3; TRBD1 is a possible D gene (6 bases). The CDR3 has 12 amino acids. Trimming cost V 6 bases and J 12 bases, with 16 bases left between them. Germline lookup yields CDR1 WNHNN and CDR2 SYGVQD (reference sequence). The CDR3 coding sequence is TGCGCCAGCAGCTTTAAACAGGGAATCCAGTATTTT. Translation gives CASSFKQGIQYF.

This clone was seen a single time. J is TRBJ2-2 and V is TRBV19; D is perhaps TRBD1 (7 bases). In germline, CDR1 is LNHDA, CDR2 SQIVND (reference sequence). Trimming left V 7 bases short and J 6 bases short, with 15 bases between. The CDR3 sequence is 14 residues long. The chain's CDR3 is CASTEPGGPGELFF. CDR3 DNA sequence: TGTGCCAGTACCGAACCAGGGGGGCCCGGGGAGCTGTTTTTT.

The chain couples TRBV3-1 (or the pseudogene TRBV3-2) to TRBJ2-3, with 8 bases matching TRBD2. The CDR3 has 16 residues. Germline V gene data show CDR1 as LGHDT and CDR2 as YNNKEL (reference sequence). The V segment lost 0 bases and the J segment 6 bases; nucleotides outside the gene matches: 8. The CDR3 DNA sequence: TGTGCCAGCAGCCAAGATTTCGGGGGGGGCAGGGATACGCAGTATTTT. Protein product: CASSQDFGGGRDTQYF.

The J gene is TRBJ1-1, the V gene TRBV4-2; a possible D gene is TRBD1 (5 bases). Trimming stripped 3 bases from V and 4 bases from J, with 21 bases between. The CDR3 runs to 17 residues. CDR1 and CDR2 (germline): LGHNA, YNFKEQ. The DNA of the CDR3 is TGTGCCAGCAGCCATCCCCTTAGAGGCAGGGATTCCACTGAAGCTTTCTTT. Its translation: CASSHPLRGRDSTEAFF.

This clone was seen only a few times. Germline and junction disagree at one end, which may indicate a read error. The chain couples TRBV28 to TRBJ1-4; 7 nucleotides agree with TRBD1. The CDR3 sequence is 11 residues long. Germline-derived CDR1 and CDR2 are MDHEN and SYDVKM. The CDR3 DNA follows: TGTGCCAGCGAGGGAACCGGGACAGCCATTTTT. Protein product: CASEGTGTAIF.

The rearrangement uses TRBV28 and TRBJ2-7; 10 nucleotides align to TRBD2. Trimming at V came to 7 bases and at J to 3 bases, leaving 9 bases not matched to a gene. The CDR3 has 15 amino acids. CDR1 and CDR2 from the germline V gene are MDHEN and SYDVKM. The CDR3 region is CASKGLAGDHYEQYF. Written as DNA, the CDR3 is TGTGCCAGCAAAGGGCTAGCGGGGGACCACTACGAGCAGTACTTC. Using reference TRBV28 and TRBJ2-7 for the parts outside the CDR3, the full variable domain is DVKVTQSSRYLVKRTGEKVFLECVQDMDHENMFWYRQDPGLGLRLIYFSYDVKMKEKGDIPEGYSVSREKKERFSLILESASTNQTSMYLCASKGLAGDHYEQYFGPGTRLTVT.

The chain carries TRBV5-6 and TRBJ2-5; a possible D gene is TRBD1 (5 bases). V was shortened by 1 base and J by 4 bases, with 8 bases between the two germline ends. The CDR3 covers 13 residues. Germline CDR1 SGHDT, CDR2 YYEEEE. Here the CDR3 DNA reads TGTGCCAGCAGCTTGAACGACAGAGAGACCCAGTACTTC. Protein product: CASSLNDRETQYF. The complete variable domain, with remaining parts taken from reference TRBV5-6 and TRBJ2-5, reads DAGVTQSPTHLIKTRGQQVTLRCSPKSGHDTVSWYQQALGQGPQFIFQYYEEEERQRGNFPDRFSGHQFPNYSSELNVNALLLGDSALYLCASSLNDRETQYFGPGTRLLVL.

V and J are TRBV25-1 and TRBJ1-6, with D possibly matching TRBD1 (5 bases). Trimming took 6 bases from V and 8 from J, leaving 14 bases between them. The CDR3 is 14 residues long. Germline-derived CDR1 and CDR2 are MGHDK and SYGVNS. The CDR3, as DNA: TGTGCCAGCAGAACCGACAGTATCCATTCACCCCTCCACTTT. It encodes CASRTDSIHSPLHF.

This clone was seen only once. The CDR3 DNA sequence: TGTGCCAGCAGTCCGGACTGGTGGGCTTTCTTT. Translated, it gives CASSPDWWAFF. The chain employs TRBV6-5 and TRBJ1-1; no clear D gene. CDR3 length: 11 amino acids. V was shortened by 5 bases and J by 11 bases, with 12 bases between the two germline ends. The V gene's germline CDR1 is MNHEY and CDR2 SVGAGI.

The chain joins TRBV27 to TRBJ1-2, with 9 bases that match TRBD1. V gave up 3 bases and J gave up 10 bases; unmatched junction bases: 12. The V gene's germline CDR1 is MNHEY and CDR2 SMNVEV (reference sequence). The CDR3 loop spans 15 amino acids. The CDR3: CASSFSGQGSGVYTF. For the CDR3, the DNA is TGTGCCAGCAGTTTCTCCGGACAGGGGAGTGGGGTCTACACCTTC.

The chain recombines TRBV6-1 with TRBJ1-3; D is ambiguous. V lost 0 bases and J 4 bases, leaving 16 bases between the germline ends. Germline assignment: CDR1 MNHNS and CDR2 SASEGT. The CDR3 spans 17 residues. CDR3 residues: CASSEADGGGSGNTIYF. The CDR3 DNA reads TGTGCCAGCAGTGAAGCGGACGGAGGAGGTTCGGGAAACACCATATATTTT.

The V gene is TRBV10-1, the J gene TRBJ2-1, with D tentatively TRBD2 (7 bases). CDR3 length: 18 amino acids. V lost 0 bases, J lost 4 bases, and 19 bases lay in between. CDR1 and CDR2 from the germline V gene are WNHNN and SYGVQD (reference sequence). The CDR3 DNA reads TGCGCCAGCAGTGAGTCGAAGGGCGGGGGCCTTGAATACAATGAGCAGTTCTTC. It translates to CASSESKGGGLEYNEQFF.

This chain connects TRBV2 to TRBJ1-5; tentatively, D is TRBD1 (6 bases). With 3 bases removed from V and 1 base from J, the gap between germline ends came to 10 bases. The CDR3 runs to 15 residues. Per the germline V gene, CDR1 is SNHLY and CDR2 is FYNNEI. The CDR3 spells CASSDDQGSNQPQHF. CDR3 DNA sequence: TGTGCCAGCAGTGATGACCAGGGGAGCAATCAGCCCCAGCATTTT.

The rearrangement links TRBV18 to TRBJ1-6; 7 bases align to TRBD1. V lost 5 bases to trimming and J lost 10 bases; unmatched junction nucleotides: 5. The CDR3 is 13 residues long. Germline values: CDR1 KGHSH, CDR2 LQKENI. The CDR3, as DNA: TGTGCCAGCTCATATACAGGGGAGTCACCCCTCCACTTT. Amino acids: CASSYTGESPLHF. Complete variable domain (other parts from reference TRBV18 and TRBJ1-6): NAGVMQNPRHLVRRRGQEARLRCSPMKGHSHVYWYRQLPEEGLKFMVYLQKENIIDESGMPKERFSAEFPKEGPSILRIQQVVRGDSAAYFCASSYTGESPLHFGNGTRLTVT.

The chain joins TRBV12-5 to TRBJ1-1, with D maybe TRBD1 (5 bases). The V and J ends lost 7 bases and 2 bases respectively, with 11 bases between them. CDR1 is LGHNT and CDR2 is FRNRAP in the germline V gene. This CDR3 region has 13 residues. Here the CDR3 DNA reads TGTGCTAGTGCCCTCAGGGTTAACACTGAAGCTTTCTTT. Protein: CASALRVNTEAFF.

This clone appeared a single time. Here the CDR3 reads CASSSDRDQPQHF. CDR3 bases: TGCGCCAGCAGTTCAGACAGGGATCAGCCCCAGCATTTT. The V gene is TRBV10-1, the J gene TRBJ1-5, with 7 bases matching TRBD1. The V gene end was trimmed by 5 bases and the J gene end by 5 bases; junction bases not matched to a gene: 3. CDR1 is WNHNN and CDR2 is SYGVQD in the germline V gene (reference sequence). This CDR3 is built from 13 residues.

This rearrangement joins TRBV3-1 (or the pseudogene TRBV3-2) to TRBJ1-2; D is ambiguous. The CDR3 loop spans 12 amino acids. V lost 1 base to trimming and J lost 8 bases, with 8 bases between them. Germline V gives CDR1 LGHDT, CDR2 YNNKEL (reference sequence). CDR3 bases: TGTGCCAGCAGCCAAGTGCTGAGGGGCTACACCTTC. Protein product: CASSQVLRGYTF.

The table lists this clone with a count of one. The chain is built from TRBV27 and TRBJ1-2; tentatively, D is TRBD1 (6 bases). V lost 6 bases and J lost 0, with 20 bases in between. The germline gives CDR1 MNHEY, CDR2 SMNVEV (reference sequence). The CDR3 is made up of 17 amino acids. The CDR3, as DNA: TGTGCCAGCAGGATTCAAAGGACAGCCTCAGCTAACTATGGCTACACCTTC. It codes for CASRIQRTASANYGYTF.

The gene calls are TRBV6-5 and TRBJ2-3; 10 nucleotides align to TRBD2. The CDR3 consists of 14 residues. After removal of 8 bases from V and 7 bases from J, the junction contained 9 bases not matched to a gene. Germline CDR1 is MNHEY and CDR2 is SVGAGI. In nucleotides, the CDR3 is TGTGCCAGCGGCCTAGCGGGGGAGTCGTATACGCAGTATTTT. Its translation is CASGLAGESYTQYF.

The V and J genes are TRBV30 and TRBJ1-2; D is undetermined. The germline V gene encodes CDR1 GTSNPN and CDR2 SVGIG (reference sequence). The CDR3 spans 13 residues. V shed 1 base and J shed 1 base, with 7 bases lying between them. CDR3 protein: CAWSETFNYGYTF. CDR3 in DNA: TGTGCCTGGAGTGAGACTTTTAACTATGGCTACACCTTC.